This T cell receptor (beta chain) stems from a study of cytomegalovirus exposure and HLA in healthy donors. Study-level information: HLA-typed donors contributed 65 million to 95 million unique TCRs, which were held in an early data release.

The PCR was carried out with 60 Vbeta primers and 13 Jbeta primers. Clones were sequenced by immunoSEQ multiplex PCR, and TCRdb holds only the in-frame ones, with some missing. In the table there are tens of thousands of clones, under 85% of which are singletons. Trimming cost V 6 bases and J 3 bases; bases outside gene matches: 5. Germline V gene sequence: CDR1 MNHEY, CDR2 SVGAGI. CDR3 length equals 14 residues. General study points: Being productive about 90% or about 30% of the time was typical of most TCR beta V segments in an earlier analysis. Among donors in an Asian-associated ancestry cluster, a later analysis reportedly found fewer N-insertions than the approximately 700-donor mean. The study flagged fewer than 200 TCR beta chains as cytomegalovirus-associated.

Regarding this clone: What it recognizes is unknown.

The V and J genes are TRBV6-5 and TRBJ2-1; the match to TRBD2 covers 7 bases. This sequence originates from a woman in her 30s in good health and CMV-seronegative. The source material was PBMCs. As DNA, the CDR3 is TGTGCCAGCAGATTAGCGGGTTTCTACAATGAGCAGTTCTTC. It is translated as CASRLAGFYNEQFF.